These T cell receptor beta chains were read from a single sample in a study of T cell repertoires in cytomegalovirus infection. TCRdb processed the reads anew with MiXCR; each CDR3 protein has one entry. The data show 740,000 or so distinct CDR3 sequences, 35% to 45% seen once. Source material: PBMCs. These receptors originate from a human donor in good health (CMV status not recorded). Some clones in this sample may be carry-over from other donors' samples. Each CDR3 is given with its conserved first and last residue.

V: TRBV11-1
J: TRBJ2-7
CDR3: CASSRKREYSYEQYF

V: TRBV7-2
J: TRBJ2-1
CDR3: CASILLPGEQFF

V: TRBV7-2
J: TRBJ1-2
CDR3: CVSSLEAAAGLSYGYTF

V: TRBV20-1
J: TRBJ1-5
CDR3: CSARVGAEPQHF

V: TRBV7-2
J: TRBJ2-2
CDR3: CASSVVPRELFF

V: TRBV6-5
J: TRBJ1-6
CDR3: CASTNMGRGASPLHF

V: TRBV4-2
J: TRBJ1-1
CDR3: CASSQEIRANTEAFF

V: TRBV6-4
J: TRBJ2-2
CDR3: CASSDRDTGELFF

V: TRBV7-8
J: TRBJ1-5
CDR3: CASSLDSAGTGRQPQHF

V: TRBV7-9
J: TRBJ2-7
CDR3: CASSLEEGTPHAEQYF

V: TRBV7-2
J: TRBJ2-2
CDR3: CASIGDTGELFF

V: TRBV19
J: TRBJ2-5
CDR3: CASSPTASETQYF

V: TRBV7-9
J: TRBJ2-2
CDR3: CASSLARFLTEGRGELFF

V: TRBV19
J: TRBJ2-1
CDR3: CASSTGARSYNEQFF

V: TRBV19
J: TRBJ2-3
CDR3: CASSTQRVWTDTQYF

V: TRBV28
J: TRBJ1-2
CDR3: CASSPDRSYGYTF

V: TRBV11-2
J: TRBJ2-4
CDR3: CASSPRLAGERREAKNIQYF

V: TRBV2
J: TRBJ2-4
CDR3: CASSEGTGFFSRLAKNIQYF

V: TRBV7-2
J: TRBJ2-2
CDR3: CASSLLVAGGVTGELFF

V: TRBV6-1
J: TRBJ1-1
CDR3: CASSELPGVDTEAFF

V: TRBV7-9
J: TRBJ2-7
CDR3: CASSGKASGAYEQYF

V: TRBV7-9
J: TRBJ1-1
CDR3: CASSLLTGSSEAFF

V: TRBV7-6
J: TRBJ2-3
CDR3: CASSLVGGRPDTQYF